The rows below give T cell receptor beta chains drawn from one sample of a study of T cells in Graves' hyperthyroidism and ophthalmopathy. TCRdb re-called the multiplex PCR reads with MiXCR, one entry per CDR3 protein. There are approximately 600,000 distinct CDR3 sequences in the sample; less than 25% occur only once, and about 35% lies in the top ten. The sequenced material came from blood. These receptors came from a man aged 25-45 years with Graves' ophthalmopathy. CDR3s include the opening cysteine and the closing phenylalanine or tryptophan. Fields, in order: V gene, J gene, D gene, clone size, CDR3 protein, CDR3 DNA. A D gene is named only where the DNA matches it firmly. A row's size may be missing; if present it is once, few, many or a size class.

TRBV5-1,TRBJ2-1,TRBD2,-,CASSLVGAGDEQFF,TGCGCCAGCAGCTTGGTAGGGGCGGGAGATGAGCAGTTCTTC
TRBV30,TRBJ2-7,TRBD2,many,CAARWEGHFVTSYEQYF,TGTGCGGCCAGGTGGGAGGGCCATTTCGTCACCTCCTACGAGCAGTACTTC
TRBV2,TRBJ2-7,TRBD1,few,CASLGGQRTYEQYF,TGTGCCAGCCTAGGGGGACAGAGGACTTACGAGCAGTACTTC
TRBV6-6,TRBJ2-5,TRBD2,few,CASSYREGETQYF,TGTGCCAGCAGTTACCGGGAGGGGGAGACCCAGTACTTC
TRBV12-3/TRBV12-4,TRBJ2-3,TRBD1,many,CASSGPGQGEFTDTQYF,TGTGCCAGCAGCGGACCGGGACAGGGGGAATTCACAGATACGCAGTATTTT
TRBV5-1,TRBJ2-3,-,many,CASSLEGAGTDTQYF,TGTGCCAGCAGTTTAGAGGGAGCGGGCACAGATACGCAGTATTTT
TRBV7-8,TRBJ2-1,TRBD2,-,CASSFRGRTSGSLEQFF,TGTGCCAGCAGCTTCCGTGGCAGGACTAGCGGGAGCCTTGAGCAGTTCTTC
TRBV7-2,TRBJ2-1,TRBD2,few,CASSRRTSRFVYNEQFF,TGTGCCAGCAGCCGCCGGACTAGCCGCTTCGTCTACAATGAGCAGTTCTTC
TRBV2,TRBJ1-4,-,-,CASTEDSPINEKLFF,TGTGCCAGCACAGAGGACAGCCCCATTAATGAAAAACTGTTTTTT
TRBV12-3/TRBV12-4,TRBJ2-3,-,-,CASRNSGQLHTDTQYF,TGTGCCAGCAGAAATAGCGGTCAACTACACACAGATACGCAGTATTTT
TRBV5-1,TRBJ2-1,-,-,CASSLIGGMEEQFF,TGCGCCAGCAGCTTGATAGGCGGGATGGAGGAGCAGTTCTTC
TRBV29-1,TRBJ2-5,-,-,CSVGDLQETQYF,TGCAGCGTTGGGGACCTCCAAGAGACCCAGTACTTC
TRBV13,TRBJ2-1,TRBD1,-,CASSSPTGIHEQFF,TGTGCCAGCAGCTCCCCGACAGGGATTCATGAGCAGTTCTTC
TRBV30,TRBJ2-1,-,few,CAWSWVVDEQFF,TGTGCCTGGAGTTGGGTAGTAGACGAGCAGTTCTTC
TRBV28,TRBJ2-1,TRBD2,-,CASSLSGRGNEQFF,TGTGCCAGCAGTTTAAGCGGGAGGGGTAATGAGCAGTTCTTC
TRBV10-3,TRBJ2-3,-,many,CAISEASPSTDTQYF,TGTGCCATCAGTGAGGCCAGCCCTAGCACAGATACGCAGTATTTT
TRBV6-1,TRBJ2-2,-,-,CASTNTNKGGTGELFF,TGTGCCAGCACCAATACGAACAAAGGAGGGACCGGGGAGCTGTTTTTT
TRBV7-9,TRBJ2-7,-,-,CASSPKEGYEQYF,TGTGCCAGCAGCCCCAAGGAGGGTTACGAGCAGTACTTC
TRBV19,TRBJ2-7,TRBD1,-,CASSSLLPGQAPYEQYF,TGTGCCAGTAGTAGCCTCCTTCCGGGACAGGCTCCCTACGAGCAGTACTTC
TRBV20-1,TRBJ2-4,TRBD1,many,CSAGRTGAGNIQYF,TGCAGTGCCGGACGGACAGGGGCAGGGAACATTCAGTACTTC
TRBV2,TRBJ2-7,TRBD1,-,CACEDRVGGEQYF,TGTGCCTGCGAGGACAGGGTGGGCGGTGAGCAGTACTTC
TRBV11-3,TRBJ2-2,-,once,CASSQANPTNTGELFF,TGTGCCAGCAGCCAAGCGAACCCTACGAACACCGGGGAGCTGTTTTTT
TRBV28,TRBJ2-1,-,many,CASSEWDSLGGEQFF,TGTGCCAGCAGTGAATGGGACTCCCTAGGGGGTGAGCAGTTCTTC
TRBV9,TRBJ2-7,-,few,CASSASWVPYEQYF,TGTGCCAGCAGCGCCAGTTGGGTCCCCTACGAGCAGTACTTC
TRBV7-2,TRBJ2-1,-,many,CASSLRGGLSSYNEQFF,TGTGCCAGCAGCTTGAGAGGTGGGCTAAGTTCCTACAATGAGCAGTTCTTC
TRBV12-3/TRBV12-4,TRBJ1-2,-,few,CASSIPQGGYTF,TGTGCCAGCAGTATCCCACAAGGGGGCTACACCTTC
TRBV18,TRBJ1-1,-,-,CASSPQGVDTEAFF,TGTGCCAGCTCACCGCAAGGGGTGGACACTGAAGCTTTCTTT
TRBV20-1,TRBJ1-2,-,-,CSASSGYYGYTF,TGCAGTGCTAGTTCGGGTTACTATGGCTACACCTTC
TRBV2,TRBJ2-3,TRBD2,many,CASSSGRVTDTQYF,TGTGCCAGCAGTAGCGGGAGGGTGACAGATACGCAGTATTTT
TRBV7-9,TRBJ2-3,TRBD2,many,CASSLPLAGAADTQYF,TGTGCCAGCAGCTTGCCCCTAGCGGGAGCGGCCGATACGCAGTATTTT
TRBV6-1,TRBJ1-1,-,-,CASGVSTEAFF,TGTGCCAGCGGGGTGAGCACTGAAGCTTTCTTT
TRBV4-1,TRBJ2-3,-,-,CASSQDGGGYRAQYF,TGCGCCAGCAGCCAAGATGGAGGGGGGTACAGGGCGCAGTATTTT
TRBV6-2/TRBV6-3,TRBJ2-5,TRBD2,-,CASSARLAGGETQYF,TGTGCCAGCAGTGCCCGACTAGCGGGAGGGGAGACCCAGTACTTC
TRBV12-3/TRBV12-4,TRBJ1-5,-,-,CASSLGRRGQPQHF,TGTGCCAGCAGTTTGGGAAGGAGGGGTCAGCCCCAGCATTTT
TRBV7-2,TRBJ2-5,TRBD1,-,CASSLIGTGQETQYF,TGTGCCAGCAGCCTCATAGGGACAGGACAAGAGACCCAGTACTTC
TRBV6-1,TRBJ2-7,TRBD1,few,CASSLGPDRGYEQYF,TGTGCCAGCTCCCTAGGGCCGGACAGGGGATACGAGCAGTACTTC
TRBV12-3/TRBV12-4,TRBJ2-4,TRBD1,many,CASSDRDRAFTQYF,TGTGCCAGCAGTGACCGGGACAGGGCCTTTACTCAGTACTTC
TRBV20-1,TRBJ2-7,TRBD1,many,CSALDPGQGFHEQYF,TGCAGTGCTTTAGATCCGGGACAGGGTTTCCACGAGCAGTACTTC
TRBV6-1,TRBJ2-5,TRBD1,-,CASRDRGKETQYF,TGTGCCAGCCGGGACAGGGGTAAAGAGACCCAGTACTTC
TRBV11-2,TRBJ2-7,TRBD1,few,CASSLEGGTGSYEQYF,TGTGCCAGCAGCTTAGAAGGGGGGACAGGGTCCTACGAGCAGTACTTC
TRBV6-5,TRBJ2-2,TRBD1,-,CASSYAGGFANTGELFF,TGTGCCAGCAGTTACGCAGGGGGCTTCGCGAACACCGGGGAGCTGTTTTTT
TRBV20-1,TRBJ1-5,TRBD1,-,CSATDREYSNQPQHF,TGCAGTGCAACAGACAGGGAATATAGCAATCAGCCCCAGCATTTT
TRBV15,TRBJ1-2,TRBD1,-,CATSNRTGANYGYTF,TGTGCCACCAGCAATCGGACAGGAGCGAACTATGGCTACACCTTC
TRBV20-1,TRBJ2-7,TRBD2,many,CSAHGRLAGGPQDEQYF,TGCAGTGCTCACGGCCGACTAGCGGGAGGGCCGCAAGACGAGCAGTACTTC
TRBV28,TRBJ2-1,-,many,CASSLSGRTYNEQFF,TGTGCCAGCAGTTTATCAGGGCGGACCTACAATGAGCAGTTCTTC
TRBV30,TRBJ2-7,-,-,CAWSVGIIYEQYF,TGTGCCTGGAGTGTGGGGATCATCTACGAGCAGTACTTC
TRBV20-1,TRBJ2-5,TRBD1,many,CSARGTGTEETQYF,TGCAGTGCTAGAGGGACAGGGACGGAGGAGACCCAGTACTTC
TRBV7-6,TRBJ2-7,TRBD1,many,CASSLNPRQGVHEQYF,TGTGCCAGCAGCCTAAACCCTCGACAGGGGGTCCACGAGCAGTACTTC
TRBV28,TRBJ2-4,-,-,CASSSPQGAKNIQYF,TGTGCCAGCAGTTCTCCTCAGGGAGCCAAAAACATTCAGTACTTC
TRBV7-2,TRBJ2-1,TRBD1,few,CASSRLGTGYNEQFF,TGTGCCAGCAGCCGACTCGGGACAGGGTACAATGAGCAGTTCTTC
TRBV5-8,TRBJ2-2,-,-,CASSLGTASVNTGELFF,TGTGCCAGCAGCTTGGGAACCGCTAGCGTGAACACCGGGGAGCTGTTTTTT
TRBV5-1,TRBJ2-3,TRBD1,many,CASSLNRGTDTQYF,TGCGCCAGCAGCTTGAACAGGGGGACAGATACGCAGTATTTT
TRBV30,TRBJ1-4,-,many,CAWSVWGEKLFF,TGTGCCTGGAGTGTATGGGGTGAAAAACTGTTTTTT